This T cell receptor (beta chain) was found in a study of radiation and T cells in renal cell carcinoma (dated by TCRdb to between 2020 and 2021). Study-level background: The samples were drawn from a clinical trial, where primary renal cell carcinomas were treated with 15 Gy of stereotactic body radiation therapy and then removed by nephrectomy 4 weeks afterward. TCR beta sequencing covered around 50 samples in total, comprising around 26 tumors and about 27 peripheral blood samples. Across all 53 samples, 4,016,671 unique CDR3 nucleotide sequences, encoding around 2.4 million unique CDR3 amino acid sequences, were identified.

Note on this clone: No cognate antigen has been identified for it. Per-base quality was not reported, and no clone a single base away is much larger than it.

V drops 1 base and J drops 8 bases, leaving 8 bases in between. As encoded in the germline V gene, CDR1 is MDHEN while CDR2 is SYDVKM. Taken from cysteine to phenylalanine, the CDR3 has 12 residues. The entry retains the CDR3 DNA only, 36 bases that are in frame from base 1. What the research found in general, with its limitations: An increase in top tumor clonotypes in blood was observed from baseline to 2 weeks post-radiation, followed by contraction by 4 weeks, which was taken to suggest transient expansion of tumor-resident clones. Dynamics of the blood repertoire were not tracked past 4 weeks after treatment. No pretreatment tumor biopsies were available, so the baseline intratumoral presence of clonotypes could not be determined. With a single-armed trial design, the study had no way to address how radiation dose or scheduling affects the TCR repertoire.

TCR beta libraries were generated from genomic DNA with the immunoSEQ kit, following the manufacturer's recommendations. For library preparation, a first multiplex PCR was performed with proprietary primers, followed by a second PCR in which unique barcodes were added, and bead cleanups were performed after each round. A positive control reaction and a negative control reaction, both provided in the kit, were run with every batch of samples. The final libraries were assessed on an Agilent 4200 TapeStation D1000 ScreenTape, pooled by volume, and quantified by qPCR. An Illumina NextSeq500 fitted with a MidOutput 150-cycle cartridge performed the sequencing, running 156 Read1 cycles and 15 Index1 cycles with the kit's custom primers. The pooled library was loaded at around 0.98 pM, with a roughly 18% PhiX control spiked in. Turning to the authors' computational methods: Vendor-processed data were analyzed in R, with a clonotype defined as all T cells sharing the same CDR3 nucleotide sequence. For clone abundance analyses, frequencies were normalized to the 10,000 most abundant clones in each sample. Public T cell clones, averaging fewer than five per sample, were removed before analysis. An abundance difference of at least 32-fold between compartments was the criterion for calling clonotypes tumor-enriched or baseline blood-enriched. A beta-binomial differential abundance model was used to identify clonotypes that were expanded or contracted between blood time points. Similarity between tumor and blood repertoires was quantified using the Baroni-Urbani and Buser coefficient, and groups were compared with two-tailed Wilcoxon tests in R. Entries here come from immuneACCESS through TCRdb and include only in-frame sequences with V and J called. Some clones fail to appear in such tables; in the studies checked, an unresolved V gene covers under half of the shortfall, and the cause of the remainder is unknown. The D gene and trimming were derived from the DNA, and the V and J assignments and clone size from that table. The sample records about 130,000 clones, approximately 90% of which are singletons. The top ten constitute around 12% of the sample.

Interpreted using the paper, the time point label stands for: baseline pretreatment blood. According to the study, the label for this sample's treatment or condition signals: 15 Gy SBRT to primary tumor, nephrectomy 4 weeks later. To follow tumor-enriched clonotypes, serial peripheral blood was collected from radiation-treated patients at baseline and at 2 weeks and 4 weeks after SBRT. Every patient's renal cell carcinoma showed clear cell pathology. The QIAamp DNA Blood Mini Kit (Qiagen) was used to prepare genomic DNA for TCR sequencing. Only samples passing all quality control checks were included in the analyses.

The rearrangement joined TRBV28 to TRBJ1-1; no D gene can be assigned with confidence. This TCR was recovered from a woman aged 50 to 60 with renal cell carcinoma. Sequenced here: blood, sampled from a patient whose treatment included radiotherapy and nephrectomy. In nucleotide form, the sequence is TGTGCCAGCAGTTTATCAATCAAAGAAGCTTTCTTT. Translation gives CASSLSIKEAFF.